The source of this T cell receptor (beta chain) is a study of cytomegalovirus exposure and HLA in healthy donors. PCR involved 60 Vbeta and 13 Jbeta primers. Clones were sequenced by immunoSEQ multiplex PCR, and TCRdb holds only the in-frame ones, with some missing. This table has 120,000 or so clones, under 90% appearing once. Broader study findings: Rare TCR sequences dominated, though some public TCRs recurred in many donors.

As for this clone: Its antigen is undetermined.

The sequenced sample consisted of PBMCs. The sequence was obtained from a woman aged 40 to 50 in good health and CMV-seropositive.

DNA for the CDR3: TGTGCCAGCAGCCAGGGAGGGACAGGGGGTGATGAGCAGTTCTTC. Amino acids: CASSQGGTGGDEQFF. The chain joins TRBV7-9 to TRBJ2-1; TRBD1 matches 11 bases. Germline V gene lookup returns CDR1 SEHNR and CDR2 FQNEAQ (reference sequence). The CDR3 totals 15 residues. V shed 5 bases and J 8 bases; nucleotides not matched to a gene: 8.